The clone carrying this TCR beta chain was detected many times. These data are taken from a study of T cells in Graves' hyperthyroidism and ophthalmopathy. The CDR3 has 13 residues. The V end was cut by 6 bases, the J end by 5 bases, with 10 bases between. Germline V gene sequence: CDR1 MNHEY, CDR2 SVGEGT. There were TCR beta CDR3 regions amplified from RNA transcripts. The TCR CDR3 first-round RT-PCR relied on the HTBI primer set. In TCRdb, the multiplex PCR reads were re-called with MiXCR into one record per CDR3 protein. Found here are roughly 250,000 distinct CDR3 sequences, approximately 16% of them singletons; the top ten hold around 30%.

This clonotype was sampled from a woman aged 18 to 35 with Graves' ophthalmopathy. This sequence joins TRBV6-2 or TRBV6-3 and TRBJ1-4; D is unresolved. The sample consisted of blood. The CDR3 region is CASRPGSNEKLFF. The CDR3 bases are TGTGCCAGCAGACCCGGGAGCAATGAAAAACTGTTTTTT.